The rows below give T cell receptor beta chains drawn from one sample of a study of T cell changes during pregnancy in multiple sclerosis. Using immunoSEQ multiplex PCR, the repertoire was profiled, and TCRdb retains in-frame clones only, with some absent. The sample shows 75,000 to 100,000 clones, roughly nine tenths of them seen only once. The sequencing here drew on peripheral blood, taken in the second trimester of pregnancy. All receptors come from a female donor in good health, enrolled as a control in a pregnancy study. Each CDR3 is given with its conserved first and last residue. Fields, in order: clone size, V gene, J gene, CDR3 length, CDR3 protein. Clone size is not always given. Where it is, it says once, few, many or a class for expanded clones.

>-|TRBV6-6|TRBJ1-4|15
CASSPKWGANEKLFF
>-|TRBV18|TRBJ1-2|14
CASSPNRYLYGYTF
>-|TRBV7-2|TRBJ1-4|14
CASSSDRGHEKLFF
>once|TRBV6-5|TRBJ1-6|15
CASSYSIPRGSPLHF
>once|TRBV18|TRBJ1-2|15
CASSLQTGRHYGYTF
>-|TRBV19|TRBJ1-1|14
CASSPRTGNTEAFF
>-|TRBV6-6|TRBJ1-4|14
CASSYGQMNEKLFF
>-|TRBV5-1|TRBJ2-1|15
CASSHPGQGANEQFF
>-|TRBV28|TRBJ1-1|15
CASIRRAPFSTEAFF
>-|TRBV19|TRBJ1-5|14
CASSATGGQQPQHF
>-|TRBV6-5|TRBJ2-7|12
CASSPGTYEQYF
>-|TRBV18|TRBJ2-5|15
CASSPPSIRGETQYF
>-|TRBV7-2|TRBJ1-2|16
CASSTGTVPTYYGYTF
>once|TRBV15|TRBJ1-2|15
CATSRGGQGAYGYTF
>-|TRBV11-2|TRBJ1-2|14
CASSPTGTLYGYTF
>once|TRBV7-2|TRBJ1-4|12
CASSLIGEKLFF
>-|TRBV30|TRBJ1-1|14
CAWNPPGVNTEAFF
>-|TRBV7-9|TRBJ2-3|15
CASSLSGSPTDTQYF
>-|TRBV5-4|TRBJ2-2|14
CASSGALRDGELFF
>-|TRBV7-9|TRBJ1-1|15
CASSSESQVSSEAFF
>-|TRBV5-4|TRBJ1-2|13
CASSFTGGYGYTF
>-|TRBV7-8|TRBJ1-2|15
CASSLTGTSIDGYTF
>-|TRBV15|TRBJ1-5|16
CATSRDLPGGNQPQHF
>-|TRBV6-1|TRBJ1-2|13
CASSDNQNYGYTF
>-|TRBV2|TRBJ2-3|15
CASSVLGGNPDTQYF
>-|TRBV9|TRBJ1-1|13
CASSVRGDTEAFF
>-|TRBV4-2|TRBJ2-5|12
CASSRTGETQYF
>-|TRBV30|TRBJ1-3|15
CAWSVLASSGNTIYF
>-|TRBV25-1|TRBJ2-5|13
CASSGQGILSQYF
>once|TRBV9|TRBJ2-7|15
CASSQRAGLSYEQYF
>-|TRBV4-1|TRBJ2-7|15
CASSQESASSYEQYF
>-|TRBV28|TRBJ2-7|15
CASSSPGTSVYEQYF
>once|TRBV5-1|TRBJ1-1|15
CASSLVVEVGTEAFF
>-|TRBV5-1|TRBJ2-2|16
CASSREGGPNTGELFF
>-|TRBV30|TRBJ1-2|12
CAWSRQGYGYTF
>-|TRBV2|TRBJ2-1|17
CASSDVTSGGPYNEQFF
>-|TRBV20-1|TRBJ2-7|11
CSALAAYEQYF
>few|TRBV6-1|TRBJ2-7|15
CASSEARSIAYEQYF
>-|TRBV6-1|TRBJ1-2|13
CASSERGNYGYTF
>-|TRBV18|TRBJ1-2|16
CASSPTRGASSYGYTF
>-|TRBV6-5|TRBJ1-5|15
CASSSTWTANQPQHF
>-|TRBV14|TRBJ1-1|12
CASSQQGSRAFF
>-|TRBV6-5|TRBJ2-7|15
CASSETGEVPYEQYF
>few|TRBV2|TRBJ1-6|13
CASSDRGDSPLHF
>-|TRBV28|TRBJ1-2|13
CASSTGTNYGYTF
>-|TRBV11-2|TRBJ1-1|12
CASRKQGTEAFF
>-|TRBV2|TRBJ1-6|16
CARAGTGGSYNSPLHF
>-|TRBV6-5|TRBJ2-3|15
CASRSIRGGTDTQYF
>-|TRBV6-6|TRBJ2-1|15
CASSSASGGYNEQFF
>once|TRBV29-1|TRBJ2-2|15
CSVRDRGTNTGELFF
>-|TRBV28|TRBJ1-2|16
CASSSPPGSVNYGYTF
>once|TRBV10-2|TRBJ2-7|13
CASRGGSSYEQYF
>-|TRBV6-6|TRBJ1-1|14
CASSITQWNTEAFF
>-|TRBV6-1|TRBJ2-7|10
CAINSHEQYF
>-|TRBV29-1|TRBJ2-7|13
CSAMTSGGREQYF
>-|TRBV9|TRBJ1-2|14
CASSVATGNYGYTF
>-|TRBV19|TRBJ2-7|14
CASSIDGRGYEQYF
>-|TRBV7-6|TRBJ2-3|15
CASSRGLAGGREQYF
>few|TRBV6-4|TRBJ1-1|14
CASRPGQDNTEAFF
>-|TRBV19|TRBJ1-1|13
CASSEGGRTEAFF